The present TCR beta chain was sequenced within a study of Tregs in tolerant kidney transplant recipients. The CDR3 contains 19 residues. This clone has a handful of counts. Produced via immunoSEQ multiplex PCR; TCRdb's table is partial and in-frame only. This sample has roughly 120,000 clones, with roughly nine tenths found just once. Input material: CD4+ T cells from blood. The origin of this receptor is a human donor in good health. The chain links TRBV21-1 to TRBJ1-5. TRBV21-1 is deemed a pseudogene. DNA for the CDR3: TGTGCCAGCAGCAAAGCTGGACCGGGACGGGGGTATAGCAATCAGCCCCAGCATTTT. Protein: CASSKAGPGRGYSNQPQHF.